Listed below are T cell receptor beta chains from one sample, sequenced in a study of T cell responses to AZD1222 COVID-19 vaccine. Sequenced by immunoSEQ multiplex PCR; TCRdb stores in-frame clones only, minus some. The sample has around 180,000 clones, around 87% seen once. The input for sequencing was peripheral blood, taken on day 0 of MenACWY control vaccination. The receptors derive from an adult in good health. Each CDR3 is given with its conserved first and last residue. The D gene is left open where the match is weak. Clone size is stated in some rows and not others, as once, few, many or a class when expanded.

TRBJ2-7 once TRBV25-1 - CASSARAGHLYEQYF TGTGCCAGCAGTGCACGTGCGGGACACCTCTACGAGCAGTACTTC
TRBJ2-3 - TRBV11-2 - CASSDTRTDTQYF TGTGCCAGCAGCGATACTCGCACAGATACGCAGTATTTT
TRBJ2-1 - TRBV6-5 TRBD2 CASSLAGARDEQFF TGTGCCAGCAGTCTAGCGGGTGCAAGGGATGAGCAGTTCTTC
TRBJ2-7 - TRBV11-2 TRBD2 CASSPGLAGGPGF TGTGCCAGCAGCCCTGGACTAGCGGGAGGGCCGGGCTTC
TRBJ1-1 - TRBV23-1 - CASSHPGPDPWDTEAFF TGCGCCAGCAGTCACCCTGGGCCAGATCCGTGGGACACTGAAGCTTTCTTT
TRBJ1-1 few TRBV6-5 - CASSLVLMNTEAFF TGTGCCAGCAGTCTCGTTCTGATGAACACTGAAGCTTTCTTT
TRBJ1-2 - TRBV28 TRBD1 CASSQGGDRDYGYTF TGTGCCAGCAGTCAGGGGGGAGACAGGGACTATGGCTACACCTTC
TRBJ2-3 - TRBV27 TRBD2 CASSSQREADTQYF TGTGCCAGCAGTTCTCAGCGGGAAGCAGATACGCAGTATTTT
TRBJ2-5 - TRBV7-8 - CASSPRTARGETQYF TGTGCCAGCAGCCCCAGGACAGCTCGGGGGGAGACCCAGTACTTC
TRBJ2-1 - TRBV4-3 TRBD2 CASSLRASGVNEQFF TGCGCCAGCAGCCTGAGGGCTAGCGGGGTAAATGAGCAGTTCTTC
TRBJ1-4 - TRBV15 - CATSKGGSLATNEKLFF TGTGCCACCAGCAAGGGGGGCTCTCTAGCAACTAATGAAAAACTGTTTTTT
TRBJ1-5 - TRBV19 - CASSTGTDQPQHF TGTGCCAGTAGTACAGGGACCGATCAGCCCCAGCATTTT
TRBJ1-5 - TRBV19 - CASSMAHSGGAQPQHF TGTGCCAGTAGTATGGCCCACTCGGGGGGGGCGCAGCCCCAGCATTTT
TRBJ2-3 - TRBV19 TRBD2 CASSILAAGTDTQYF TGTGCCAGTAGTATTCTAGCGGCGGGGACAGATACGCAGTATTTT
TRBJ2-2 - TRBV5-1 - CASSRGTGELFF TGCGCCAGCAGCAGGGGGACCGGGGAGCTGTTTTTT
TRBJ2-3 - TRBV28 TRBD2 CASSLVVSGGLSDTQYF TGTGCCAGCAGTTTAGTCGTTAGCGGGGGGTTATCAGATACGCAGTATTTT
TRBJ1-5 - TRBV28 - CASSPPTGLNQPQHF TGTGCCAGCAGTCCACCAACAGGGTTAAATCAGCCCCAGCATTTT
TRBJ2-7 - TRBV3-1/TRBV3-2 TRBD2 CASSQGASGGLLLNEQYF TGTGCCAGCAGCCAAGGGGCTAGCGGGGGCCTCCTTTTGAACGAGCAGTACTTC
TRBJ2-2 - TRBV5-1 - CASSPAGQNTGELFF TGCGCCAGCAGCCCAGCGGGACAAAACACCGGGGAGCTGTTTTTT
TRBJ2-3 - TRBV27 TRBD1 CASRLVLQGADTQYF TGTGCCAGCAGACTAGTGTTACAGGGGGCTGATACGCAGTATTTT
TRBJ2-1 - TRBV5-6 TRBD2 CASSQGAKRLAGHNEQFF TGTGCCAGCAGCCAGGGGGCCAAAAGACTAGCGGGACACAATGAGCAGTTCTTC
TRBJ2-4 - TRBV13 - CASSLGENIQYF TGTGCCAGCAGCTTAGGGGAAAACATTCAGTACTTC
TRBJ1-1 - TRBV27 - CASSLGDDLNTEAFF TGTGCCAGCAGTTTAGGGGACGATTTGAACACTGAAGCTTTCTTT
TRBJ2-5 - TRBV11-2 - CASSLSYSGKEETQYF TGTGCCAGCAGCTTATCGTATAGCGGAAAAGAAGAGACCCAGTACTTC
TRBJ1-1 - TRBV14 - CATKLGSNTEAFF TGTGCCACCAAGTTGGGTTCGAACACTGAAGCTTTCTTT
TRBJ2-3 - TRBV5-1 TRBD2 CASSLAGGPDTQYF TGCGCCAGCAGCTTAGCGGGAGGCCCAGATACGCAGTATTTT
TRBJ1-6 - TRBV5-4 - CASRVQENSPLHF TGTGCCAGCAGGGTACAGGAAAATTCACCCCTCCACTTT
TRBJ2-7 - TRBV7-8 TRBD1 CASSFRDSSYEQYF TGTGCCAGCAGCTTCCGGGACAGCTCCTACGAGCAGTACTTC
TRBJ2-5 - TRBV7-8 - CASSARGGRGQETQYF TGTGCCAGCAGCGCACGTGGGGGCAGGGGCCAAGAGACCCAGTACTTC
TRBJ1-2 - TRBV7-2 TRBD1 CAIRSPDRGFYGYTF TGTGCCATCAGGTCGCCGGACAGGGGCTTCTATGGCTACACCTTC
TRBJ2-7 - TRBV5-4 - CASSPENSYEQYF TGTGCCAGCAGTCCCGAAAACTCCTACGAGCAGTACTTC
TRBJ2-7 once TRBV28 TRBD2 CASSPTNGGAREQYF TGTGCCAGCAGTCCTACCAACGGGGGGGCAAGGGAGCAGTACTTC
TRBJ2-5 - TRBV12-3/TRBV12-4 - CASTPRNQETQYF TGTGCCAGCACCCCCCGGAACCAAGAGACCCAGTACTTC
TRBJ1-1 - TRBV27 TRBD1 CASSLGTGYTEAFF TGTGCCAGCAGCCTCGGGACAGGGTACACTGAAGCTTTCTTT
TRBJ2-1 - TRBV2 TRBD2 CASGTGLAGGPEQFF TGTGCCAGCGGCACGGGACTAGCGGGAGGGCCTGAGCAGTTCTTC
TRBJ2-1 - TRBV7-2 TRBD2 CASSLAPSGGAVEQFF TGTGCCAGCAGCTTAGCGCCTAGCGGGGGGGCAGTTGAGCAGTTCTTC
TRBJ2-7 - TRBV13 - CASSLGLMGTDYEQYF TGTGCCAGCAGCTTAGGCCTAATGGGGACGGACTACGAGCAGTACTTC
TRBJ2-7 - TRBV19 TRBD1 CASKGQGAYEQYF TGTGCCTCAAAGGGTCAGGGGGCCTACGAGCAGTACTTC